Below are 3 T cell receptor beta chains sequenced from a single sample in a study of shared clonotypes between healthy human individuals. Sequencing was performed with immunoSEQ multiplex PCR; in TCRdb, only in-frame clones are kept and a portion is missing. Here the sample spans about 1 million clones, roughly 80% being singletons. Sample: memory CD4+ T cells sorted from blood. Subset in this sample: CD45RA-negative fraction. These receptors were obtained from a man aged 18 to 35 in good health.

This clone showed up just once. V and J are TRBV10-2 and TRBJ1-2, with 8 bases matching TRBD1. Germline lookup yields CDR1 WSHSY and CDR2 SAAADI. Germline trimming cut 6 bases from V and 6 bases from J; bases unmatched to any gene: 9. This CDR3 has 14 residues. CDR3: CASRPQGQENGYTF. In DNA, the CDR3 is TGCGCCAGCAGGCCCCAGGGACAGGAAAATGGCTACACCTTC.

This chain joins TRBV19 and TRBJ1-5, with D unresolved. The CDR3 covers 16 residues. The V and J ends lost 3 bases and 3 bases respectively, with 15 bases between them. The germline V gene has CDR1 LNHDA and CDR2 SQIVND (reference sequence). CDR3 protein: CASSMDKGGYNQPQHF. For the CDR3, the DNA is TGTGCCAGTAGTATGGATAAAGGAGGTTACAATCAGCCCCAGCATTTT.

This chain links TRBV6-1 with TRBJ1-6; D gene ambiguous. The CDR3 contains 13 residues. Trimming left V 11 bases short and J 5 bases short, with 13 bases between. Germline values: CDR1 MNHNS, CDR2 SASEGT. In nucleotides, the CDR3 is TGTGCCGGTGGGCAGGAAAATAATTCACCCCTCCACTTT. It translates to CAGGQENNSPLHF.